This TCR beta chain was captured in a study of spatial heterogeneity in lung cancer. General study results and limits: Expanded alpha and beta TCR counts within tumors tracked tumor mutation counts.

TCRdb processed the 5' RACE reads anew with MiXCR; each CDR3 protein has one entry. The sample has 4,000 to 5,000 distinct CDR3 sequences, about 12% seen once. J lost 6 bases, V lost 5 bases, and 6 bases had no gene match. Germline CDR1 is DFQATT and CDR2 is SNEGSKA (reference sequence). The CDR3 sequence is 14 residues long. Comment on this clonotype: Antigen specificity is unknown.

Time point meaning: sample taken at primary tumor resection. The chain combines TRBV20-1 with TRBJ2-2; 10 nucleotides match TRBD1. Sample: lung tumor tissue, taken at surgery. This clonotype was sampled from a female donor with early-stage non-small cell lung cancer. CDR3 bases: TGCAGTGCTCCCGGGACAGGGGTCCCCGGGGAGCTGTTTTTT. Protein: CSAPGTGVPGELFF.